This entry concerns a single T cell receptor beta chain. This sample was taken from a study of PD-1 blockade in classical Hodgkin lymphoma. Exposure to brentuximab vedotin varied, and each patient had relapsed following autologous stem cell transplantation. It was by magnetic negative selection that CD4+ T cells were purified from thawed PBMCs. Germline V gives CDR1 SEHNR, CDR2 FQNEAQ (reference sequence). The junction had 10 bases not matched to a gene; V was cut back by 4 bases and J by 0 bases. The CDR3 has 18 amino acids. Libraries were prepared by immunoSEQ multiplex PCR; TCRdb keeps only in-frame clonotypes and omits some of them. This table has 10,000 to 15,000 clones, about 90% appearing once.

This TCR derives from a human donor with classical Hodgkin lymphoma. Source: CD4+ T cells from blood, taken at baseline. V usage is TRBV7-9 and J usage is TRBJ2-3; TRBD2 matches at 10 bases. The CDR3 protein is CASSYPGLAKQSTDTQYF. The CDR3 DNA follows: TGTGCCAGCAGCTACCCGGGACTAGCGAAACAAAGCACAGATACGCAGTATTTT.